This entry lists 9 T cell receptor beta chains sequenced from one sample in a study of CD8 T cells in Susac syndrome. When the RNA was reverse transcribed, random hexamers were used with an input of 0.5 to 1 ug. TCRdb re-analysed the immunoSEQ multiplex PCR reads in MiXCR, keeping a single row per CDR3 protein. The profile shows 150,000 or so distinct CDR3 sequences, 90% to 95% of them singletons. The sample consisted of CD4+ T cells from PBMCs. These receptors all come from a human donor with Susac syndrome.

This chain uses TRBV29-1 with TRBJ1-2; D call uncertain. This CDR3 has 10 residues. Trimming shortened V by 2 bases and J by 6 bases, and 4 bases separated the two germline ends. Germline V gene sequence: CDR1 SQVTM, CDR2 ANQGSEA. This CDR3 is CSVEQNGYTF. Written as DNA, the CDR3 is TGCAGCGTTGAACAGAATGGCTACACCTTC.

V and J are TRBV3-1 and TRBJ1-1, with no clear D. V lost 2 bases and J lost 2, with 12 bases in between. This CDR3 comprises 15 residues. Germline CDR1 and CDR2: LGHDT and YNNKEL (reference sequence). Here the CDR3 DNA reads TGTGCCAGCAGCCAATGGGAAGTTACTAACACTGAAGCTTTCTTT. It is translated as CASSQWEVTNTEAFF. Drawing the rest from reference TRBV3-1 and TRBJ1-1, the complete variable domain is DTAVSQTPKYLVTQMGNDKSIKCEQNLGHDTMYWYKQDSKKFLKIMFSYNNKELIINETVPNRFSPKSPDKAHLNLHINSLELGDSAVYFCASSQWEVTNTEAFFGQGTRLTVV.

This clonotype was observed a few times. V is TRBV18 and J is TRBJ1-1; possible D gene TRBD1, 6 bases. Trimming removed 3 bases at V and 1 base at J, with 9 bases between. The CDR3 is 14 residues long. Germline-derived CDR1 and CDR2 are KGHSH and LQKENI. The CDR3 sequence is CASSPQQGNTEAFF. The CDR3 coding sequence is TGTGCCAGCTCACCTCAACAGGGGAACACTGAAGCTTTCTTT.

The gene calls are TRBV20-1 and TRBJ2-7; the match to TRBD1 covers 8 bases. The CDR3 contains 14 residues. Germline values: CDR1 DFQATT, CDR2 SNEGSKA (reference sequence). The V and J ends lost 5 bases and 0 bases, in that order; junction bases with no gene match: 6. In DNA, the CDR3 is TGCAGTGCTCGAGGACAGGGCCTCTCCTACGAGCAGTACTTC. The encoded protein is CSARGQGLSYEQYF.

The rearrangement joins TRBV20-1 to TRBJ1-2; D remains unclear. Germline V gene lookup returns CDR1 DFQATT and CDR2 SNEGSKA (reference sequence). Trimming cost V 6 bases and J 0 bases, with 14 bases left between them. This CDR3 is 14 amino acids long. CDR3 amino acids: CSAVRVMSNYGYTF. The CDR3 nucleotides are TGCAGTGCCGTTCGGGTAATGTCTAACTATGGCTACACCTTC.

Remarks on this clonotype: One end of the junction is discordant with germline, which a read error may explain. The chain is built from TRBV30 and TRBJ2-2, with D possibly being TRBD2 (6 bases). Germline loops: CDR1 GTSNPN, CDR2 SVGIG (reference sequence). The CDR3 totals 14 residues. The CDR3 coding sequence is TGTGCCTGGATGGGGACTGCGAACGCCGGGGAGCTGTTTTTT. It is translated as CAWMGTANAGELFF. The entire variable domain, with the rest obtained from reference TRBV30 and TRBJ2-2, is as follows: SQTIHQWPATLVQPVGSPLSLECTVEGTSNPNLYWYRQAAGRGLQLLFYSVGIGQISSEVPQNLSASRPQDRQFILSSKKLLLSDSGFYLCAWMGTANAGELFFGEGSRLTVL.

V gene TRBV29-1 combines with J gene TRBJ1-2; 7 nucleotides align to TRBD1. V was pared by 3 bases and J by 5 bases, with 3 bases of the junction left unmatched. CDR1 SQVTM and CDR2 ANQGSEA come from the germline V gene. CDR3 size: 12 residues. The CDR3 bases are TGCAGCGTTGACCAGGGGGTATATGGCTACACCTTC. This gives the protein CSVDQGVYGYTF.

This sequence joins TRBV4-1 and TRBJ1-5; D uncertain. Per germline, CDR1 MGHRA and CDR2 YSYEKL. Between the trimmed V and J ends, which lost 5 bases and 5 bases, there was a span of 10 bases. This CDR3 spans 13 amino acids. CDR3 bases: TGCGCCAGCAGCAATGACATTCATCAGCCCCAGCATTTT. This gives the protein CASSNDIHQPQHF.

This chain links TRBV29-1 with TRBJ1-6; D gene uncertain. The CDR3 is 13 residues long. The germline V gene has CDR1 SQVTM and CDR2 ANQGSEA. V lost 4 bases and J 6 bases, leaving 10 bases between the germline ends. CDR3 region: CSVVYGSNSPLHF. In DNA, the CDR3 is TGCAGCGTTGTTTATGGCAGTAATTCACCCCTCCACTTT. Complete variable domain (other parts from reference TRBV29-1 and TRBJ1-6): SAVISQKPSRDICQRGTSLTIQCQVDSQVTMMFWYRQQPGQSLTLIATANQGSEATYESGFVIDKFPISRPNLTFSTLTVSNMSPEDSSIYLCSVVYGSNSPLHFGNGTRLTVT.